This paragraph reports one T cell receptor (beta chain). This entry belongs to a study of cytomegalovirus exposure and HLA in healthy donors. The PCR contained 60 Vbeta and 13 Jbeta primers. Clones were sequenced by immunoSEQ multiplex PCR, and TCRdb holds only the in-frame ones, with some missing. Among 200,000 or so clones listed, about four fifths were seen once. CDR3 length equals 12 residues. V was cut by 5 bases and J by 10 bases, with 15 bases left in between. CDR1 SNHLY and CDR2 FYNNEI come from the germline V gene. Sequences were obtained from PBMCs. The receptor was derived from a woman between 25 and 40 years old in good health and CMV-seropositive. The chain employs TRBV2 and TRBJ2-7; a weak D match, TRBD2 (6 bases). The CDR3 loop is CASSPTSFEQYF. CDR3 bases: TGTGCCAGCAGTCCGACTAGTTTCGAACAGTACTTC.